This T cell receptor (beta chain) is drawn from a study of CXCR3-negative and CXCR3-positive naive CD8 T cells. The TRB libraries of cDNA were built by UMI-labeled 5' RACE. TCRdb re-called the 5' RACE reads; every CDR3 protein appears as one record, without DNA. Reported are 7,400 or so distinct CDR3 sequences; the ten largest clones contain 1.8%. The CDR3 runs to 17 residues. Germline CDR1 reads MNHNS; CDR2 reads SASEGT. The sequenced sample was naive CXCR3- CD8+ T cells from blood. As to subset: CD45RO-CCR7+CD27+CD95- naive CD8+ T cells lacking CXCR3 (TNR3-). This chain joins TRBV6-1 and TRBJ2-1; TCRdb calls TRBD2, which cannot be checked without DNA. The sequence derives from a human donor in good health. Some clones in this sample may be carry-over from other donors' samples. This CDR3 is CASSDLAGEATYNEQFF.